Following are 9 T cell receptor beta chains from one sample sequenced in a study of T cells in localized non-small cell lung cancer. Assay: immunoSEQ multiplex PCR; the TCRdb copy retains only in-frame clones and omits some. The sample lists about 20,000 clones, approximately 80% seen once, with 4.5% to 5.5% in the top ten. The source was peripheral blood, collected before any cancer treatment. These receptors came from a man between 40 and 70 years old with stage I lung adenocarcinoma.

The chain uses TRBV6-4 and TRBJ1-1; D ambiguous. With 2 bases removed from V and 4 bases from J, the gap between germline ends came to 11 bases. Germline V gene data show CDR1 as MRHNA and CDR2 as SNTAGT. The CDR3 has 14 residues. The chain's CDR3 is CASSDPGLRTEAFF. DNA for the CDR3: TGTGCCAGCAGTGACCCTGGACTTCGCACTGAAGCTTTCTTT.

This rearrangement joins TRBV13 to TRBJ2-1; D is unclear. The CDR3 runs 12 residues. With 5 bases removed from V and 7 bases from J, the gap between germline ends came to 9 bases. Germline V gene data show CDR1 as PRHDT and CDR2 as FYEKMQ (reference sequence). CDR3 DNA sequence: TGTGCCAGCAGCCTCCGTAGTAATGAGCAGTTCTTC. This encodes CASSLRSNEQFF. The full variable domain, in which reference TRBV13 and TRBJ2-1 provide the parts outside the CDR3, is AAGVIQSPRHLIKEKRETATLKCYPIPRHDTVYWYQQGPGQDPQFLISFYEKMQSDKGSIPDRFSAQQFSDYHSELNMSSLELGDSALYFCASSLRSNEQFFGPGTRLTVL.

DNA for the CDR3: TGTGCCAGCAGTTGGGGTAGCAATCAGCCCCAGCATTTT. Translated: CASSWGSNQPQHF. V and J are TRBV6-6 and TRBJ1-5; D is undetermined. Germline V gene lookup returns CDR1 MNHNY and CDR2 SVGAGI (reference sequence). V lost 4 bases, J lost 0 bases, and 4 bases lay in between. The CDR3 contains 13 residues.

V and J are TRBV2 and TRBJ2-7; the D is unclear. V lost 8 bases, J lost 6 bases, and 2 bases lay in between. The CDR3 is 8 residues long. The germline V gene has CDR1 SNHLY and CDR2 FYNNEI. The CDR3, as DNA: TGTGCCAGCTCCGAGCAGTACTTC. Protein sequence: CASSEQYF.

By sample share, this clone is medium-sized. The chain recombines TRBV9 with TRBJ1-1; D is ambiguous. Germline CDR1 is SGDLS and CDR2 is YYNGEE. The CDR3 loop spans 13 amino acids. Trimming left V 0 bases short and J 1 base short, with 4 bases between. The CDR3 DNA sequence: TGTGCCAGCAGCGTAGTGAGGAACACTGAAGCTTTCTTT. As protein: CASSVVRNTEAFF.

The J gene is TRBJ2-5, the V gene TRBV5-1; D ambiguous. CDR1 is SGHRS and CDR2 is YFSETQ in the germline V gene. This CDR3 has 13 amino acids. Trimming shortened V by 0 bases and J by 5 bases, and 8 bases separated the two germline ends. CDR3 DNA: TGCGCCAGCAGCTTGGACTCTTCCGAGACCCAGTACTTC. It encodes CASSLDSSETQYF.

The J gene is TRBJ1-2, the V gene TRBV5-5; D perhaps matches TRBD1 (5 bases). This CDR3 contains 15 residues. Looked up from germline, CDR1 is SGHKS and CDR2 is YYEKEE (reference sequence). V lost 2 bases and J lost 5, with 16 bases in between. CDR3 sequence (DNA): TGTGCCAGCAGCTTATTTGACAGTACGGGGTATGGCTACACCTTC. As protein: CASSLFDSTGYGYTF.

The V and J genes are TRBV7-9 and TRBJ2-7; D remains unclear. This CDR3 contains 16 residues. Germline CDR1 is SEHNR and CDR2 is FQNEAQ (reference sequence). Trimming pared 0 bases from V and 2 bases from J, leaving 14 bases between. The CDR3 loop is CASSLASASQAYEQYF. The CDR3 DNA is TGTGCCAGCAGCTTAGCTAGTGCTTCCCAGGCCTACGAGCAGTACTTC.

This chain uses TRBV5-4 with TRBJ1-1; D ambiguous. Germline CDR1 reads SGHNT; CDR2 reads YYREEE (reference sequence). The CDR3 covers 14 residues. V was trimmed by 5 bases and J by 7 bases, leaving 18 bases between them. The CDR3 DNA is TGTGCCAGCAGTTTAGGACGAGGATCGAATGAAGCTTTCTTT. Protein sequence: CASSLGRGSNEAFF. Drawing the rest from reference TRBV5-4 and TRBJ1-1, the complete variable domain is ETGVTQSPTHLIKTRGQQVTLRCSSQSGHNTVSWYQQALGQGPQFIFQYYREEENGRGNFPPRFSGLQFPNYSSELNVNALELDDSALYLCASSLGRGSNEAFFGQGTRLTVV.